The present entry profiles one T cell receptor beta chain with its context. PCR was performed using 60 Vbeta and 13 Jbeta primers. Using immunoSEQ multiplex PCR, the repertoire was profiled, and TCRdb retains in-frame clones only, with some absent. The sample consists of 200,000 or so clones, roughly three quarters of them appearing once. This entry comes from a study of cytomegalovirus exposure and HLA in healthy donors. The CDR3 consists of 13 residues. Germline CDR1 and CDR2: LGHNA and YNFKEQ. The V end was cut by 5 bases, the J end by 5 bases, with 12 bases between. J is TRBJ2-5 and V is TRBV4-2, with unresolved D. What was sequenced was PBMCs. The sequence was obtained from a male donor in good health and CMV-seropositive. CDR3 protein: CASSSSPGETQYF. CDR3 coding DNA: TGTGCCAGCAGCTCCTCCCCCGGGGAGACCCAGTACTTC.